This T cell receptor beta chain was identified in a study of CD8 T cells in ankylosing spondylitis (dated by TCRdb to the late 2010s). Turning to the overall study: The study set out to find disease-linked TCR variants by profiling T cell receptor beta repertoires in ankylosing spondylitis patients and healthy donors. The whole study cohort included 108 healthy donors and 25 ankylosing spondylitis patients. Samples of peripheral blood were taken, and for ankylosing spondylitis patients, synovial fluid was collected as well.

Data came from an Illumina HiSeq 2500. Quantitative 5'-RACE with molecular barcodes was the method used to prepare the TCR beta libraries. The original pipeline was this. Disease-linked TCR variants were identified with a new computational method built on a probabilistic model of VDJ rearrangement. TCRdb applied fastp at Q25 and MiXCR to the public reads, then kept only in-frame beta chains. Each entry is one CDR3 protein sequence, shown with its most common DNA and genes. Clone size and V and J calls follow TCRdb, not the original study. A total of about 480,000 distinct CDR3 sequences appear in this sample, 17% of them only once. The ten top clones hold just over 1% of the sample. What the research found in general, with its limitations: Some motif variants were previously reported in synovial fluid and blood of reactive arthritis patients, suggesting common disease-initiation mechanisms. The disease-linked clones had a CD8+ phenotype and were found at relatively low frequencies in peripheral blood. Significant enrichment of the disease-linked clones was reported in matched synovial fluid samples from ankylosing spondylitis patients. Blood from ankylosing spondylitis patients appeared to be characterized by a TCR beta motif composed of about eight highly homologous amino acid variants.

This clonotype has a handful of counts. It lacks a known antigen. Per-base qualities were not stored, and no clone one base away is much larger. Measured from the cysteine to the phenylalanine, the CDR3 is 14 residues long. The DNA shown is the 42-base CDR3, in frame from base 1. Relative to germline, V is missing 8 bases and J is missing 7 bases, with 6 bases of the junction outside any gene match. In the germline V gene, CDR1 corresponds to SGHTA and CDR2 to FQGNSA. This clonotype was sampled from a male donor with ankylosing spondylitis. Sequencing used blood, either unsorted or a sorted T cell fraction (not recorded which). The sequence links TRBV7-2 to TRBJ2-1; 12 junctional bases match TRBD2. The CDR3 reads CASSSGRALNEQFF. The DNA reads TGTGCCAGCTCTAGCGGGAGGGCCCTGAATGAGCAGTTCTTC.